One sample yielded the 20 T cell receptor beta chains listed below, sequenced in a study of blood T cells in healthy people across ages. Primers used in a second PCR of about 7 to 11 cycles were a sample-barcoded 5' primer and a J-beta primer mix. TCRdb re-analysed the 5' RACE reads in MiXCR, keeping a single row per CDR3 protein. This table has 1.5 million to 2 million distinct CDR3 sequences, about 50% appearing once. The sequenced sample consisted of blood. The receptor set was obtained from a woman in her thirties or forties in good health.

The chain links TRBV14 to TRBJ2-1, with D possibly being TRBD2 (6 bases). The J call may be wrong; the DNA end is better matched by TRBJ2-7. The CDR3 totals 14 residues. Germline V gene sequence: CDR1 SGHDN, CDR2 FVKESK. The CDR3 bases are TGTGCCACTAAAGGGACTGGAGGCTACAATGAGCAGTACTTC. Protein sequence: CATKGTGGYNEQYF.

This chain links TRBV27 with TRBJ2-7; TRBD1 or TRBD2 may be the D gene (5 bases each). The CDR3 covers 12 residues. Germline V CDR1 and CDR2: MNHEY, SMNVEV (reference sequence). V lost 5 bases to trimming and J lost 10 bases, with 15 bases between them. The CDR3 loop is CASSGSQGAQYF. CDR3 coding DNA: TGTGCCAGCAGTGGGAGCCAAGGGGCCCAGTACTTC.

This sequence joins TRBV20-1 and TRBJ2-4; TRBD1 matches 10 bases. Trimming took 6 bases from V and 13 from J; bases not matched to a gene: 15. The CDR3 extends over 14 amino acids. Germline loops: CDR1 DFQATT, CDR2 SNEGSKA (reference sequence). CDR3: CSARRTGGRNEQYF. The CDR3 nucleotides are TGCAGTGCACGACGGACAGGGGGAAGGAATGAGCAGTACTTC.

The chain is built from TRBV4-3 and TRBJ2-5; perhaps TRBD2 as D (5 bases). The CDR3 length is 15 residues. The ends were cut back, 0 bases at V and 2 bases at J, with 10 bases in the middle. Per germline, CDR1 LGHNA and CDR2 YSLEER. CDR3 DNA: TGCGCCAGCAGCCAAGAGGGAGCAAGACAAGAGACCCAGTACTTC. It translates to CASSQEGARQETQYF.

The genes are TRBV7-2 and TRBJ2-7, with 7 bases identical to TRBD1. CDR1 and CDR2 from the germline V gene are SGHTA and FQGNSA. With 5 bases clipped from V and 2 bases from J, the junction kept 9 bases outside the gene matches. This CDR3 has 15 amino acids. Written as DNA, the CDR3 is TGTGCCAGCAGCCCGTCGGGACAGTCCACCTACGAGCAGTACTTC. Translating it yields CASSPSGQSTYEQYF. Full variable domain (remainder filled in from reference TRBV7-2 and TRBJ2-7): GAGVSQSPSNKVTEKGKDVELRCDPISGHTALYWYRQSLGQGLEFLIYFQGNSAPDKSGLPSDRFSAERTGGSVSTLTIQRTQQEDSAVYLCASSPSGQSTYEQYFGPGTRLTVT.

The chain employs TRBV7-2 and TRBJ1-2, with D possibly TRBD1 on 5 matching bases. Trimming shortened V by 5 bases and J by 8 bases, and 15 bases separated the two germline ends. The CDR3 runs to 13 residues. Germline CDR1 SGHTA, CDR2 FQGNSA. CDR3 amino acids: CASSPGTPRGYTF. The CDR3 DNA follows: TGTGCCAGCAGCCCAGGGACTCCGAGGGGCTACACCTTC. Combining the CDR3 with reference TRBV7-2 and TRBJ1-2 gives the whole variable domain GAGVSQSPSNKVTEKGKDVELRCDPISGHTALYWYRQSLGQGLEFLIYFQGNSAPDKSGLPSDRFSAERTGGSVSTLTIQRTQQEDSAVYLCASSPGTPRGYTFGSGTRLTVV.

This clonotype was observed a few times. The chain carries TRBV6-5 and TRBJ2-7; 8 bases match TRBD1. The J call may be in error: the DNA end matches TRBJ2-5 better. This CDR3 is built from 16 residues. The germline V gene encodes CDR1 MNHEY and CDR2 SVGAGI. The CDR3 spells CASSYDPQGAGETQYF. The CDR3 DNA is TGTGCCAGCAGTTACGATCCCCAGGGGGCTGGGGAGACCCAGTACTTC.

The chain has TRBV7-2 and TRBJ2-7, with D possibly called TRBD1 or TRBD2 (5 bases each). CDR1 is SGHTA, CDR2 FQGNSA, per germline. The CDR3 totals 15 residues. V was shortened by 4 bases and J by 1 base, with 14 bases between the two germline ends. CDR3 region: CASSSRDGVSYEQYF. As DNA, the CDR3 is TGTGCCAGCAGCTCCCGGGACGGCGTTTCCTACGAGCAGTACTTC.

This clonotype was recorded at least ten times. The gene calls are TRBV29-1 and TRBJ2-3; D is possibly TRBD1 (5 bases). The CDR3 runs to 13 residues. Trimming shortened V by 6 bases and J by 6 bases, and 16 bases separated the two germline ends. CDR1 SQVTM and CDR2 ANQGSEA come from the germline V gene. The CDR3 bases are TGCAGCGTCGCCGGCAGGGCCACCGATACGCAGTATTTT. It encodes CSVAGRATDTQYF.

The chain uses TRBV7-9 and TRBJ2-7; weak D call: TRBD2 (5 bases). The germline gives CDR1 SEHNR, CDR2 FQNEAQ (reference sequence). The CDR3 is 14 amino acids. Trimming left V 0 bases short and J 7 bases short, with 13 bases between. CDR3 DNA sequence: TGTGCCAGCAGCTTAGCGGGAACATCGGGGGAGCAGTACTTC. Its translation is CASSLAGTSGEQYF.

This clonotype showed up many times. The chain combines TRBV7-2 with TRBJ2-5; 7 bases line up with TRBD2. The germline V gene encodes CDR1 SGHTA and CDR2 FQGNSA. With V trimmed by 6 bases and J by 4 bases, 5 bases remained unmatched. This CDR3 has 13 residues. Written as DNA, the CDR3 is TGTGCCAGCAGTCCTTCGGGGGGAGAGACCCAGTACTTC. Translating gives CASSPSGGETQYF.

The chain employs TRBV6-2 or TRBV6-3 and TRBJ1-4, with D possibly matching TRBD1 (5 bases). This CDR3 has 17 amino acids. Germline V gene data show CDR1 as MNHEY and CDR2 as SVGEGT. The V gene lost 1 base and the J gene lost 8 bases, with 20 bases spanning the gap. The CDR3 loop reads CASSYFGGTSPTEKLFF. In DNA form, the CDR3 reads TGTGCCAGCAGTTACTTCGGGGGTACCTCCCCAACGGAAAAACTGTTTTTT.

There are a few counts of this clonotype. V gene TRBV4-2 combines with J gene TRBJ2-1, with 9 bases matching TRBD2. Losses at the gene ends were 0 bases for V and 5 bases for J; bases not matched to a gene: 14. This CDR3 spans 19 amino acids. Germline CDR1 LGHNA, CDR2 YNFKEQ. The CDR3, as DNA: TGTGCCAGCAGCCAAGAGATGTGGCGGGGGGGCCCCAGGGACAATGAGCAGTTCTTC. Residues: CASSQEMWRGGPRDNEQFF.

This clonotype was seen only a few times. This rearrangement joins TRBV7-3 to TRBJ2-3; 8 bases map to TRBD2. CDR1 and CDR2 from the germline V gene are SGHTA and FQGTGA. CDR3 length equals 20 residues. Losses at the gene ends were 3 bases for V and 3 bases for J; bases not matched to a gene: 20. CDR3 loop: CASSFHPRLAGTTKTDTQYF. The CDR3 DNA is TGTGCCAGCAGCTTCCACCCCCGCTTAGCGGGGACGACTAAAACAGATACGCAGTATTTT.

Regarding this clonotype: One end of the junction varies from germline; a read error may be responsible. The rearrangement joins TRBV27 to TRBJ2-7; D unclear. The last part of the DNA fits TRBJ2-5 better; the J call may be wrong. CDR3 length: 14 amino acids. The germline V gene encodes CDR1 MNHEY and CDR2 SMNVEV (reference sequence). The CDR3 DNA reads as TGTGCCAGCAGTGTATCGGTGGGTGTGAAGACCCAGTACTTC. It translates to CASSVSVGVKTQYF.

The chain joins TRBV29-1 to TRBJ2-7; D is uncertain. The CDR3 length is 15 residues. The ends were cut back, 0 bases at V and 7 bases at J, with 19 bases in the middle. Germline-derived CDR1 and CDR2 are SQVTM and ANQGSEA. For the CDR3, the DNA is TGCAGCGTTGAAGAAAGCCAGAGGAATTACAATGAGCAGTACTTC. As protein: CSVEESQRNYNEQYF.

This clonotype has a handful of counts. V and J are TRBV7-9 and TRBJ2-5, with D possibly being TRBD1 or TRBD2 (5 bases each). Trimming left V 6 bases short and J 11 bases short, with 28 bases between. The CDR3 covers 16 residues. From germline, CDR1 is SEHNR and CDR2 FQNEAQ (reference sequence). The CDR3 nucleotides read TGTGCCAGCAGGCCTGAGACGGGGACCAGGTACAATGAGCAGTACTTC. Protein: CASRPETGTRYNEQYF. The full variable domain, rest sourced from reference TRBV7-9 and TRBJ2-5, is DTGVSQNPRHKITKRGQNVTFRCDPISEHNRLYWYRQTLGQGPEFLTYFQNEAQLEKSRLLSDRFSAERPKGSFSTLEIQRTEQGDSAMYLCASRPETGTRYNEQYFGPGTRLLVL.

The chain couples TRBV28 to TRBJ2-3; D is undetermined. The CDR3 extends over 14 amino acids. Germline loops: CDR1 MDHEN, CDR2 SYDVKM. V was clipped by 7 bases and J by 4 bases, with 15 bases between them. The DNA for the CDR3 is TGTGCCAGCATAGTCAAAGGGTTCTCAGATACGCAGTATTTT. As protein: CASIVKGFSDTQYF.

The CDR3 region has the DNA TGCAGCCTTGGGGGCTCCAGCTCCTACAATGAGCAGTTCTTC. Translated: CSLGGSSSYNEQFF. This chain uses TRBV29-1 with TRBJ2-1, with D perhaps TRBD1 (6 bases). Per the germline V gene, CDR1 is SQVTM and CDR2 is ANQGSEA. The CDR3 runs 14 residues. The V and J ends lost 8 bases and 0 bases respectively, with 14 bases between them.

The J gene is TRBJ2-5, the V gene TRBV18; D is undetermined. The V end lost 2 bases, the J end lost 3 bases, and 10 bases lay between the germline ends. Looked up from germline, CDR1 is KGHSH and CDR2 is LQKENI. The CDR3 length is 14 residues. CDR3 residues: CASSPYTEKETQYF. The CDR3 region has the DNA TGTGCCAGCTCACCATATACGGAAAAAGAGACCCAGTACTTC. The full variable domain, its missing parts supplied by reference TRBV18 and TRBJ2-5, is NAGVMQNPRHLVRRRGQEARLRCSPMKGHSHVYWYRQLPEEGLKFMVYLQKENIIDESGMPKERFSAEFPKEGPSILRIQQVVRGDSAAYFCASSPYTEKETQYFGPGTRLLVL.